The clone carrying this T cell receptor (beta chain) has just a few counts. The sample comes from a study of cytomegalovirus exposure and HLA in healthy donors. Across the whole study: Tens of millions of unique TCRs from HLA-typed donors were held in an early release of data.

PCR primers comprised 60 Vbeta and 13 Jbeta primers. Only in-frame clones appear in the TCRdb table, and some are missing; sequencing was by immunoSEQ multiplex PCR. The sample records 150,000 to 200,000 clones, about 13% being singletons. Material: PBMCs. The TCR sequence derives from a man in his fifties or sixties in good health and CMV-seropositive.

This chain's CDR3 is CASTSTGGDNEQFF. In DNA form, the CDR3 reads TGTGCCAGCACCTCGACAGGGGGGGACAATGAGCAGTTCTTC. The chain carries TRBV5-4 and TRBJ2-1, with 9 nucleotides matching TRBD1. The germline CDR1 and CDR2 sequences are SGHNT and YYREEE (reference sequence). The CDR3 is 14 residues long. V was clipped by 6 bases and J by 5 bases; unmatched bases: 6.